Listed here are 4 T cell receptor beta chains from one sample, sequenced in a study of blood T cell dynamics during melanoma immunotherapy. The assay was immunoSEQ multiplex PCR, and TCRdb's table has in-frame clones only and misses some. Of about 6,900 clones in the sample, 80% were seen once. The time point denotes: pre-treatment baseline. Sequenced here: blood, sampled from a patient treated with checkpoint blockade. The source is a human donor with melanoma.

The chain carries TRBV18 and TRBJ2-1, with 12 bases matching TRBD1. This CDR3 is 18 amino acids long. V lost 3 bases to trimming and J lost 8 bases; unmatched junction nucleotides: 14. Germline loops: CDR1 KGHSH, CDR2 LQKENI. CDR3 sequence: CASSPKLSGTGGQDEQFF. The DNA for the CDR3 is TGTGCCAGCTCACCCAAACTCTCCGGGACAGGGGGCCAAGATGAGCAGTTCTTC.

This sequence joins TRBV27 and TRBJ2-1; D is ambiguous. V dropped 4 bases and J dropped 0 bases, with 7 bases sitting between them. Per the germline V gene, CDR1 is MNHEY and CDR2 is SMNVEV (reference sequence). This CDR3 is 14 amino acids long. CDR3 nucleotide sequence: TGTGCCAGCAGTTCCTCCGGCTCCTACAATGAGCAGTTCTTC. Amino acids: CASSSSGSYNEQFF.

The V and J genes are TRBV6-1 and TRBJ1-1, with 7 bases identical to TRBD1. V lost 6 bases, J lost 4 bases, and 11 bases stayed unmatched. Germline V lookup: CDR1 MNHNS, CDR2 SASEGT. This CDR3 has 15 residues. The CDR3 region is CASRGRQGSFTEAFF. The CDR3, as DNA: TGTGCCAGCAGGGGGAGACAGGGTTCTTTCACTGAAGCTTTCTTT.

V usage is TRBV23-1 and J usage is TRBJ2-7; possible D gene TRBD1, 6 bases. TRBV23-1 is marked as an open reading frame, function uncertain. V lost 4 bases and J lost 5, with 12 bases in between. This CDR3 spans 13 amino acids. CDR3 DNA: TGCGCCAGCAGTCTCACAGGGTCCCACGAGCAGTACTTC. Translation gives CASSLTGSHEQYF.